A single sample gave rise to the 19 T cell receptor beta chains below, sequenced in a study of shared clonotypes between healthy human individuals. Method: immunoSEQ multiplex PCR; TCRdb's copy keeps in-frame clones and lacks some. Here the sample spans 490,000 or so clones, around 78% being singletons. Sample: PBMCs. The receptors shown here come from a middle-aged woman in good health. Some clones in this sample may be carry-over from other donors' samples.

The chain employs TRBV29-1 and TRBJ2-5, with D possibly TRBD2 on 7 matching bases. This CDR3 is 12 amino acids long. Trimming removed 3 bases from V and 5 bases from J, with 10 bases in between. Germline V gene lookup returns CDR1 SQVTM and CDR2 ANQGSEA. The CDR3 DNA is TGCAGCGTTGATGAGGGGGGGGAGACCCAGTACTTC. Translated, it gives CSVDEGGETQYF.

The sample holds one count of this clone. The genes are TRBV10-3 and TRBJ2-1; unclear D gene. This CDR3 is 13 amino acids long. The germline gives CDR1 ENHRY, CDR2 SYGVKD. V was cut by 3 bases and J by 4 bases, with 7 bases left in between. The CDR3 region is CAISEVRYNEQFF. The CDR3 DNA is TGTGCCATCAGTGAAGTCAGGTACAATGAGCAGTTCTTC.

Comment on this clone: Given a much more abundant clone one base away, this may be a read error. The sample has other DNA sequences that encode this CDR3 too. The V and J genes are TRBV7-9 and TRBJ2-1; D unclear. The CDR3 is 13 residues long. CDR1 and CDR2 from the germline V gene are SEHNR and FQNEAQ (reference sequence). V gave up 1 base and J gave up 4 bases, with 5 bases separating them. DNA of the CDR3: TGTGCCAGCAGCTTAGGGCGGTACAATGAGCAGTTCTTC. This encodes CASSLGRYNEQFF.

V is TRBV6-1 and J is TRBJ2-1; 8 bases are a match to TRBD2. Germline-derived CDR1 and CDR2 are MNHNS and SASEGT. The CDR3 totals 16 residues. V gave up 1 base and J gave up 5 bases; unmatched junction bases: 7. The DNA for the CDR3 is TGTGCCAGCAGTGAAGGAATGGGACTAGGGAACAATGAGCAGTTCTTC. As protein: CASSEGMGLGNNEQFF.

This chain connects TRBV6-5 to TRBJ1-1; D not resolved. V was pared by 10 bases and J by 6 bases, with 24 bases between. Per the germline V gene, CDR1 is MNHEY and CDR2 is SVGAGI. The CDR3 runs to 15 residues. CDR3 region: CATAPSRLGSAEAFF. The CDR3 nucleotides read TGTGCCACCGCACCGTCAAGGTTAGGTAGCGCTGAAGCTTTCTTT.

As concerns this clone: In the same sample, other DNA sequences code for this CDR3. The J gene is TRBJ2-1, the V gene TRBV29-1, with 11 bases lining up with TRBD1. The CDR3 covers 13 residues. With 6 bases clipped from V and 2 bases from J, the junction kept 0 bases outside the gene matches. Germline assignment: CDR1 SQVTM and CDR2 ANQGSEA. CDR3 DNA: TGCAGCGTGGGACAGGGGGCCTACAATGAGCAGTTCTTC. Residues: CSVGQGAYNEQFF.

The V and J genes are TRBV5-6 and TRBJ2-3; D gene unclear. The CDR3 contains 13 residues. Germline V CDR1 and CDR2: SGHDT, YYEEEE. Trimming stripped 3 bases from V and 2 bases from J, with 7 bases between. As DNA, the CDR3 is TGTGCCAGCAGCTCAGGAATCACAGATACGCAGTATTTT. Residues: CASSSGITDTQYF.

The chain uses TRBV27 and TRBJ1-3; maybe TRBD1 (6 bases). Germline V gene data show CDR1 as MNHEY and CDR2 as SMNVEV (reference sequence). V dropped 6 bases and J dropped 3 bases, with 15 bases sitting between them. This CDR3 is built from 15 residues. The CDR3 spells CASRLGGDYGNTIYF. DNA for the CDR3: TGTGCCAGCAGATTGGGGGGCGATTATGGAAACACCATATATTTT.

The J gene is TRBJ1-2, the V gene TRBV18; maybe TRBD1 (5 bases). The CDR3 is 13 residues long. Looked up from germline, CDR1 is KGHSH and CDR2 is LQKENI. V was clipped by 5 bases and J by 2 bases, with 9 bases between them. As DNA, the CDR3 is TGTGCCAGCTCAAACGACAGAAACTATGGCTACACCTTC. It specifies CASSNDRNYGYTF.

This clone was observed many times. The same CDR3 is also encoded by other DNA sequences in this sample. This chain links TRBV10-3 with TRBJ1-6; the D is unclear. The germline V gene has CDR1 ENHRY and CDR2 SYGVKD. The CDR3 length is 12 residues. V was trimmed by 0 bases and J by 14 bases, leaving 8 bases between them. The CDR3 DNA reads as TGTGCCATCAGTGAGTCCCTCGAGACCCTCCACTTT. It is translated as CAISESLETLHF.

Turning to this clone: Its ends do not fully match the called genes, so a read error is possible. V usage is TRBV5-4 and J usage is TRBJ2-7; D not resolved. The CDR3 runs 15 residues. Germline V gene sequence: CDR1 SGHNT, CDR2 YYREEE (reference sequence). CDR3 DNA: TGCGCCAGCAGCCCCGAACCGCAAGGATACTACGAGCAGTACTTC. Translated, it gives CASSPEPQGYYEQYF.

The chain has TRBV5-1 and TRBJ1-2, with 9 bases aligning to TRBD1. Per germline, CDR1 SGHRS and CDR2 YFSETQ. The CDR3 has 14 amino acids. Trimming removed 4 bases from V and 1 base from J; junction bases left unmatched: 2. The CDR3 loop is CASSRTGDNYGYTF. CDR3 sequence (DNA): TGCGCCAGCAGCCGGACAGGGGATAACTATGGCTACACCTTC. The complete variable domain, with remaining parts taken from reference TRBV5-1 and TRBJ1-2, reads KAGVTQTPRYLIKTRGQQVTLSCSPISGHRSVSWYQQTPGQGLQFLFEYFSETQRNKGNFPGRFSGRQFSNSRSEMNVSTLELGDSALYLCASSRTGDNYGYTFGSGTRLTVV.

CDR3 DNA sequence: TGTGCCAGCAGCTCCCCGGGACTGACCTACAATGAGCAGTTCTTC. Translated, it gives CASSSPGLTYNEQFF. V and J are TRBV7-2 and TRBJ2-1, with D possibly being TRBD2 (6 bases). The CDR3 is made up of 15 amino acids. Germline values: CDR1 SGHTA, CDR2 FQGNSA. Trimming left V 4 bases short and J 2 bases short, with 12 bases between.

The chain links TRBV6-1 to TRBJ2-7, with D tentatively TRBD2 (6 bases). The CDR3 is 16 amino acids. Germline CDR1 is MNHNS and CDR2 is SASEGT. Deletions cut 4 bases from V and 0 bases from J, with 16 bases between. Here the CDR3 DNA reads TGTGCCAGCAGTGGGTGGGGTGGGAGGAGCTCCTACGAGCAGTACTTC. Residues: CASSGWGGRSSYEQYF.

The chain recombines TRBV19 with TRBJ2-7, with TRBD1 identical over 7 bases. Germline V gene sequence: CDR1 LNHDA, CDR2 SQIVND (reference sequence). The CDR3 totals 12 residues. The V and J ends lost 4 bases and 7 bases, in that order; junction bases with no gene match: 4. CDR3 sequence reads: CASSTGTAEQYF. For the CDR3, the DNA is TGTGCCAGTAGTACCGGGACAGCTGAGCAGTACTTC. The full variable domain, with the rest looked up from reference TRBV19 and TRBJ2-7, is DGGITQSPKYLFRKEGQNVTLSCEQNLNHDAMYWYRQDPGQGLRLIYYSQIVNDFQKGDIAEGYSVSREKKESFPLTVTSAQKNPTAFYLCASSTGTAEQYFGPGTRLTVT.

V gene TRBV28 combines with J gene TRBJ2-1, with a possible D match to TRBD1 (5 bases). Germline loops: CDR1 MDHEN, CDR2 SYDVKM. The CDR3 totals 15 residues. V lost 3 bases, J lost 0 bases, and 9 bases lay in between. CDR3 loop: CASSFFRDSYNEQFF. The CDR3 region has the DNA TGTGCCAGCAGTTTTTTCAGGGACTCCTACAATGAGCAGTTCTTC. The full variable domain, completed using reference TRBV28 and TRBJ2-1, is DVKVTQSSRYLVKRTGEKVFLECVQDMDHENMFWYRQDPGLGLRLIYFSYDVKMKEKGDIPEGYSVSREKKERFSLILESASTNQTSMYLCASSFFRDSYNEQFFGPGTRLTVL.

V gene TRBV10-3 combines with J gene TRBJ1-2; 7 bases fit TRBD1. From germline, CDR1 is ENHRY and CDR2 SYGVKD. V gave up 4 bases and J gave up 4 bases; unmatched junction bases: 6. The CDR3 runs to 14 residues. DNA for the CDR3: TGTGCCATCAGTGCCCAGACAGGGTCCTATGGCTACACCTTC. Translated: CAISAQTGSYGYTF.

The J gene is TRBJ2-5, the V gene TRBV11-3; TRBD2 might be the D (5 bases). Trimming shortened V by 1 base and J by 3 bases, and 9 bases separated the two germline ends. Germline lookup yields CDR1 SGHNT and CDR2 YENEEA. The CDR3 extends over 14 amino acids. CDR3 sequence reads: CASSLVLGKETQYF. DNA of the CDR3: TGTGCCAGCAGCTTAGTCCTCGGGAAAGAGACCCAGTACTTC.

V and J are TRBV7-9 and TRBJ2-3; 8 bases match TRBD1. Germline V gene lookup returns CDR1 SEHNR and CDR2 FQNEAQ (reference sequence). This CDR3 comprises 15 residues. The trim removed 7 bases at V and 3 bases at J, leaving 9 bases unmatched. The CDR3 protein is CASNPWTGRTDTQYF. CDR3 nucleotide sequence: TGTGCCAGCAATCCATGGACAGGGAGGACAGATACGCAGTATTTT.